This entry lists 17 T cell receptor beta chains sequenced from one sample in a study of early T cells in non-severe SARS-CoV-2 infection (dated by TCRdb to the early 2020s). Receptor libraries were prepared by 5' RACE. The listed sequencing device is NextSeq 500. TCRdb reworked the public reads: Q25 trimming with fastp, MiXCR clone assembly, productive beta chains retained. Rows are unified per CDR3 protein, each entry keeping the most common DNA and genes. This sample comprises around 64,000 distinct CDR3 sequences, about 10% of them detected only once. The ten largest clones represent 5% to 8% of the sample. The sample was whole blood. All receptors come from an adult who was a healthcare worker with PCR-confirmed SARS-CoV-2 infection or an uninfected control (not recorded which).

This clonotype was found many times. The V gene is TRBV28, the J gene TRBJ2-3, with D maybe TRBD2 (5 bases). The CDR3 consists of 14 residues. Deletions cut 5 bases from V and 4 bases from J, with 13 bases between. Germline V gene lookup returns CDR1 MDHEN and CDR2 SYDVKM. The CDR3 is CASSQWGEADTQYF. In DNA form, the CDR3 reads TGTGCCAGCAGTCAATGGGGAGAGGCAGATACGCAGTATTTT.

In its sample, this clonotype was seen a few times. The rearrangement uses TRBV7-9 and TRBJ1-1; 9 nucleotides agree with TRBD1. V shed 1 base, J shed 1 base, and the junction held 4 bases outside the gene matches. Germline CDR1 SEHNR, CDR2 FQNEAQ (reference sequence). The CDR3 has 16 residues. The CDR3 coding sequence is TGTGCCAGCAGCTTAGAGGGACAGGGAAAGAACACTGAAGCTTTCTTT. Its translation is CASSLEGQGKNTEAFF. Full variable domain (missing parts from reference TRBV7-9 and TRBJ1-1): DTGVSQNPRHKITKRGQNVTFRCDPISEHNRLYWYRQTLGQGPEFLTYFQNEAQLEKSRLLSDRFSAERPKGSFSTLEIQRTEQGDSAMYLCASSLEGQGKNTEAFFGQGTRLTVV.

Worth noting for this clonotype: A much larger clone lies one base from this, so it may be a read error. The chain employs TRBV4-3 and TRBJ2-7, with 8 positions matching TRBD1. The germline V gene has CDR1 LGHNA and CDR2 YSLEER. The CDR3 has 14 residues. J lost 5 bases, V lost 2 bases, and 5 bases had no gene match. The CDR3, as DNA: TGCGCCAGCAGCCAATTGGGGGACAGGAACGAGCAGTACTTC. Translation gives CASSQLGDRNEQYF.

This clonotype has ten or more counts. This chain connects TRBV6-2 or TRBV6-3 to TRBJ2-1; 8 nucleotides line up with TRBD2. V gave up 5 bases and J gave up 2 bases; unmatched junction bases: 8. Germline lookup yields CDR1 MNHEY and CDR2 SVGEGT. The CDR3 length is 16 residues. The CDR3 region is CASSDSGTSPYNEQFF. The CDR3 DNA is TGTGCCAGCAGTGATAGCGGGACCTCTCCCTACAATGAGCAGTTCTTC.

The chain is built from TRBV12-3 or TRBV12-4 and TRBJ2-7; possibly TRBD1 or TRBD2 for D (7 bases each). The V gene lost 7 bases and the J gene lost 3 bases, with 16 bases spanning the gap. The CDR3 consists of 14 residues. CDR3 in DNA: TGTGCCAGCACCATCGCAGGGGGGGGCTACGAGCAGTACTTC. Translated: CASTIAGGGYEQYF.

The CDR3 sequence is CASSSWTGEYGYTF. CDR3 bases: TGTGCCAGCAGCTCCTGGACAGGGGAGTATGGCTACACCTTC. The rearrangement uses TRBV3-1 and TRBJ1-2; 9 positions agree with TRBD1. The germline V gene has CDR1 LGHDT and CDR2 YNNKEL (reference sequence). This CDR3 has 14 amino acids. V lost 5 bases and J lost 5; bases outside the gene matches: 6.

The rearrangement links TRBV20-1 to TRBJ1-5; D gene ambiguous. Germline CDR1 DFQATT, CDR2 SNEGSKA (reference sequence). The CDR3 loop spans 12 amino acids. V lost 3 bases to trimming and J lost 3 bases, with 6 bases between them. For the CDR3, the DNA is TGCAGTGCTAGGGGCCCCAATCAGCCCCAGCATTTT. Translation: CSARGPNQPQHF.

The table lists this clonotype with a few counts. This chain connects TRBV19 to TRBJ2-3; possible D gene TRBD2, 6 bases. Per the germline V gene, CDR1 is LNHDA and CDR2 is SQIVND (reference sequence). CDR3 size: 13 residues. V was trimmed by 6 bases and J by 0 bases, leaving 7 bases between them. Here the CDR3 DNA reads TGTGCCAGTAGGGAGGGGAGCACAGATACGCAGTATTTT. It codes for CASREGSTDTQYF.

The chain employs TRBV5-1 and TRBJ2-3; D may be TRBD2 (5 bases). CDR3 length: 13 residues. CDR1 is SGHRS, CDR2 YFSETQ, per germline. The V end lost 5 bases, the J end lost 2 bases, and 9 bases lay between the germline ends. The CDR3 is CASSFGDTDTQYF. CDR3 bases: TGCGCCAGCAGTTTCGGGGACACAGATACGCAGTATTTT. Full variable domain (outside the CDR3, taken from reference TRBV5-1 and TRBJ2-3): KAGVTQTPRYLIKTRGQQVTLSCSPISGHRSVSWYQQTPGQGLQFLFEYFSETQRNKGNFPGRFSGRQFSNSRSEMNVSTLELGDSALYLCASSFGDTDTQYFGPGTRLTVL.

This clonotype has only a few counts. The rearrangement links TRBV6-2 or TRBV6-3 to TRBJ2-3, with a weak D call TRBD2 (6 bases). Trimming pared 2 bases from V and 0 bases from J, leaving 15 bases between. The CDR3 contains 17 residues. Germline assignment: CDR1 MNHEY and CDR2 SVGEGT. The CDR3: CASSYPFVSGSTDTQYF. The DNA for the CDR3 is TGTGCCAGCAGTTACCCCTTTGTTAGCGGAAGCACAGATACGCAGTATTTT.

This clonotype occurred a few times. This sequence joins TRBV12-3 or TRBV12-4 and TRBJ1-1; possibly TRBD1 for D (5 bases). The CDR3 runs to 13 residues. Trimming left V 6 bases short and J 4 bases short, with 12 bases between. CDR3 region: CASRPGQPTEAFF. In nucleotides, the CDR3 is TGTGCCAGCAGGCCGGGGCAGCCCACTGAAGCTTTCTTT.

This clonotype was counted ten times or more. The rearrangement joins TRBV3-1 to TRBJ2-2, with 7 bases identical to TRBD1. This CDR3 has 17 amino acids. The V and J ends lost 5 bases and 6 bases, in that order; junction bases with no gene match: 15. Germline CDR1 and CDR2: LGHDT and YNNKEL (reference sequence). For the CDR3, the DNA is TGTGCCAGCAGCAGACGGTGGGGACAGAGACTGTCCGGGGAGCTGTTTTTT. Its translation is CASSRRWGQRLSGELFF.

This clonotype was picked up many times. The CDR3 region is CASGLRTTLAPKGLYYEQYF. The CDR3 DNA reads as TGTGCTAGTGGTTTGCGGACCACCCTGGCTCCTAAGGGCCTCTACTACGAGCAGTACTTC. The chain uses TRBV12-5 and TRBJ2-7, with D uncertain. CDR3 length equals 20 residues. Trimming left V 2 bases short and J 3 bases short, with 29 bases between. In germline, CDR1 is LGHNT, CDR2 FRNRAP.

This clonotype was recorded many times. The chain combines TRBV11-2 with TRBJ1-2; D is unclear. Germline lookup yields CDR1 SGHAT and CDR2 FQNNGV. The CDR3 totals 14 residues. V lost 0 bases and J 11 bases, leaving 16 bases between the germline ends. The CDR3 DNA sequence: TGTGCCAGCAGCTTAGATAGATCCCCCATGCGGTACACCTTC. Translating gives CASSLDRSPMRYTF.

The J gene is TRBJ2-3, the V gene TRBV9; 11 positions agree with TRBD2. V lost 4 bases to trimming and J lost 9 bases; unmatched junction nucleotides: 10. The CDR3 totals 15 residues. Germline V lookup: CDR1 SGDLS, CDR2 YYNGEE. CDR3 sequence: CASSSGLAGGVTQYF. For the CDR3, the DNA is TGTGCCAGCAGCTCGGGGCTAGCGGGAGGCGTGACGCAGTATTTT. Together with reference TRBV9 and TRBJ2-3, the CDR3 gives the full variable domain: DSGVTQTPKHLITATGQRVTLRCSPRSGDLSVYWYQQSLDQGLQFLIQYYNGEERAKGNILERFSAQQFPDLHSELNLSSLELGDSALYFCASSSGLAGGVTQYFGPGTRLTVL.

This clonotype was recorded at least ten times. The chain uses TRBV6-4 and TRBJ2-7, with 9 nucleotides matching TRBD2. V gave up 4 bases and J gave up 3 bases; unmatched junction bases: 7. The V gene's germline CDR1 is MRHNA and CDR2 SNTAGT. This CDR3 is 15 amino acids long. CDR3 amino acids: CASSVAGVSYYEQYF. CDR3 DNA: TGTGCCAGCAGTGTAGCGGGAGTGAGTTACTACGAGCAGTACTTC.

This clonotype was counted at least ten times. The rearrangement joins TRBV7-6 to TRBJ2-6, with D unresolved. This CDR3 contains 17 residues. V was cut by 7 bases and J by 2 bases, with 18 bases left in between. CDR1 SGHVS and CDR2 FNYEAQ come from the germline V gene. CDR3 nucleotide sequence: TGTGCCAGCACCGACACCTGGGTTGGGGCTGGGGCCAACGTCCTGACTTTC. It specifies CASTDTWVGAGANVLTF.